These 5 T cell receptor beta chains were sequenced from one sample in a study of T cells in women clearing cervical HPV infection. The table came from immunoSEQ multiplex PCR; TCRdb's copy has only in-frame clones and leaves some out. This sample's clone table lists some 16,000 clones. The sequenced material came from blood buffy coat. All receptors come from a woman aged 18 to 75 with a cervical HPV16 infection that either progressed to CIN3+ or cleared (not recorded which).

The CDR3 loop is CASSQVAGQVYEQYF. The CDR3 bases that were read are TGTGCCAGCAGCCAAGTTGCGGGACAAGTTTACGAG. The chain carries TRBV14 and TRBJ2-7; tentatively, D is TRBD1 or TRBD2 (6 bases each). The CDR3 extends 3 residues past the end of the read, so its final part is completed from the germline J gene. The CDR3 has 15 residues. The V gene's germline CDR1 is SGHDN and CDR2 FVKESK. V was trimmed by 1 base and J by 4 bases, leaving 14 bases between them.

As concerns this clone: With the read ending 3 residues before the CDR3 end, the germline J gene is used to fill in that end. The gene calls are TRBV2 and TRBJ1-5; 10 nucleotides align to TRBD1. This CDR3 has 15 residues. Germline values: CDR1 SNHLY, CDR2 FYNNEI. J was trimmed by 6 bases and V by 3 bases; bases with no gene match: 5. CDR3 DNA (partial): TGTGCCAGCAGTGATTCGAGGACAGGGGGTCAGCCC. It encodes CASSDSRTGGQP. The CDR3 as a whole reads CASSDSRTGGQPQHF.

Comment on this clone: The read terminates 3 residues before the CDR3 end, so the remaining end is supplied by the germline J gene. The chain couples TRBV20-1 to TRBJ1-2, with D tentatively TRBD1 (6 bases). This CDR3 is built from 13 residues. Trimming stripped 7 bases from V and 1 base from J, with 13 bases between. CDR1 and CDR2 (germline): DFQATT, SNEGSKA (reference sequence). The CDR3 spells CSVPEQGNYGYTF. The CDR3 bases that were read are TGCAGTGTTCCGGAACAGGGTAACTATGGC.

In the case of this clone: Read coverage stops 3 residues before the CDR3 terminus; the germline J gene supplies the remainder. The chain carries TRBV19 and TRBJ2-5; 8 bases line up with TRBD2. The CDR3 loop spans 16 amino acids. V lost 7 bases, J lost 4 bases, and 14 bases stayed unmatched. Germline CDR1 is LNHDA and CDR2 is SQIVND (reference sequence). The CDR3 protein is CASTDGGARGGETQYF. The DNA read from the CDR3 is TGTGCCAGTACCGACGGGGGGGCGAGAGGTGGAGAGACC.

As concerns this clone: The read gets to within 3 residues of the CDR3 end, and the germline J gene fills in the rest. This chain connects TRBV6-2 or TRBV6-3 to TRBJ1-1, with D unresolved. The V end was cut by 6 bases, the J end by 1 base, with 12 bases between. Germline V CDR1 and CDR2: MNHEY, SVGEGT. This CDR3 contains 14 residues. The CDR3 bases that were read are TGTGCCAGCAGACCCGAGGCGGGGAACACTGAA. This translates into CASRPEAGNTE. The CDR3, in full, reads CASRPEAGNTEAFF.